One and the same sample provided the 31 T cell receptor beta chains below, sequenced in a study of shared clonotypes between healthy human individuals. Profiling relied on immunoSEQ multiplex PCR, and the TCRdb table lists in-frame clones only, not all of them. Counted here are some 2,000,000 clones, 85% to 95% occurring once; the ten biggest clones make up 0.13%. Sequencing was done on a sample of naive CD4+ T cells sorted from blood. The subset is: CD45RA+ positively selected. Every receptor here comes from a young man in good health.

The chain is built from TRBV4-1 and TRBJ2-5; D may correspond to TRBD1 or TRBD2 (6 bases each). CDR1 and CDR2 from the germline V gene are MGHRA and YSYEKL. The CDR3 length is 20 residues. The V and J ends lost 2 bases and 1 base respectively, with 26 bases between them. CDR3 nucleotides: TGCGCCAGCAGCCAACATGTAATGGCGGCCAGGAGGGGGATCCAAGAGACCCAGTACTTC. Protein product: CASSQHVMAARRGIQETQYF.

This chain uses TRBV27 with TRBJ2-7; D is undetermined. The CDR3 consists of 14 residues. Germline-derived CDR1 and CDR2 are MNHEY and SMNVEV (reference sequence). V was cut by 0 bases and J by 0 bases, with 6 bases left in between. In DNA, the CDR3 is TGTGCCAGCAGTTTATCCCCGAACTCCTACGAGCAGTACTTC. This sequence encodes CASSLSPNSYEQYF.

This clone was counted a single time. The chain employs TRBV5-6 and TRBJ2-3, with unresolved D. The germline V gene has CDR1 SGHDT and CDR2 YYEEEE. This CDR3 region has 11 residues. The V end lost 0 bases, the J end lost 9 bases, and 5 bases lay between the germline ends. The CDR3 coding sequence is TGTGCCAGCAGCTTGGGATCGACGCAGTATTTT. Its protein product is CASSLGSTQYF.

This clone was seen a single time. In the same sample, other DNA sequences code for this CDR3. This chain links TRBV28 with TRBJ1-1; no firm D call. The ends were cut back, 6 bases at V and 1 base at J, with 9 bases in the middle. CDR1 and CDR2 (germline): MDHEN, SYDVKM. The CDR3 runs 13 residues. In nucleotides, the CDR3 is TGTGCCAGCAGCCTACGGTGGAACACTGAAGCTTTCTTT. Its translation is CASSLRWNTEAFF.

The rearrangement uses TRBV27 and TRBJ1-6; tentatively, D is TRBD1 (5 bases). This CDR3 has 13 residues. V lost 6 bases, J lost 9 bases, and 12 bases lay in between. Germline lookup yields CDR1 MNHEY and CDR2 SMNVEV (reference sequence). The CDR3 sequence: CASRPARASPLHF. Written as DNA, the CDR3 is TGTGCCAGCAGGCCGGCCAGGGCTTCACCCCTCCACTTT.

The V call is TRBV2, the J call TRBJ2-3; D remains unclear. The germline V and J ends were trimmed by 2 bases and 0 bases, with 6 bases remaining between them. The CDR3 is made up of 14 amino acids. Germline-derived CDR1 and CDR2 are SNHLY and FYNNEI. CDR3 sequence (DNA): TGTGCCAGCAGTGAAACAGTTAGCACAGATACGCAGTATTTT. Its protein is CASSETVSTDTQYF.

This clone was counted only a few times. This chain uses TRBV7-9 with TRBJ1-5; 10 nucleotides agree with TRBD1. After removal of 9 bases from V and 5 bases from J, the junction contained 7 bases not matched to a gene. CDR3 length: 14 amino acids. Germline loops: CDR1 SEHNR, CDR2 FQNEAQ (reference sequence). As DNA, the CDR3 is TGTGCCAGAGACAGGGGGCGCAATGATCAGCCCCAGCATTTT. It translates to CARDRGRNDQPQHF.

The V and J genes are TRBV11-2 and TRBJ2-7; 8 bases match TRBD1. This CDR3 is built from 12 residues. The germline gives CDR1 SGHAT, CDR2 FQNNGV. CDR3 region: CASSEDRGTTSV. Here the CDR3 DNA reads TGTGCCAGCAGCGAAGACAGGGGCACTACCTCGGTC.

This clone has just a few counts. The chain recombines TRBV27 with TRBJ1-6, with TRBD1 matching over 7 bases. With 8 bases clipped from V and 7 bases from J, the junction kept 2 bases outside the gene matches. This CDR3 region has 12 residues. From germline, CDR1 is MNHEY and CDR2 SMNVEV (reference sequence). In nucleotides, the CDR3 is TGTGCCAGCGGGGGACAGAATTCACCCCTCCACTTT. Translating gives CASGGQNSPLHF.

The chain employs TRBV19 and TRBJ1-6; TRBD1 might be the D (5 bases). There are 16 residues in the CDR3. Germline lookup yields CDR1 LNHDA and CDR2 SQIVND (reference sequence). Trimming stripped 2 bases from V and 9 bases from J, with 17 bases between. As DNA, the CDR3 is TGTGCCAGTAGTATAACCCCTGGAGGGGTGACTTCACCCCTCCACTTT. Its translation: CASSITPGGVTSPLHF.

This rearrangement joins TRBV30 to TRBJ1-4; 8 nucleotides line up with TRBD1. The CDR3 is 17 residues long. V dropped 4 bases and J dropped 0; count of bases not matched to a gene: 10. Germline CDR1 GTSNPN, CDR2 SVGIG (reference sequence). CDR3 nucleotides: TGTGCCTGGACTCGCCGGACAGGGATTGCAACTAATGAAAAACTGTTTTTT. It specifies CAWTRRTGIATNEKLFF. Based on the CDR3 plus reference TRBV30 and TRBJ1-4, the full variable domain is SQTIHQWPATLVQPVGSPLSLECTVEGTSNPNLYWYRQAAGRGLQLLFYSVGIGQISSEVPQNLSASRPQDRQFILSSKKLLLSDSGFYLCAWTRRTGIATNEKLFFGSGTQLSVL.

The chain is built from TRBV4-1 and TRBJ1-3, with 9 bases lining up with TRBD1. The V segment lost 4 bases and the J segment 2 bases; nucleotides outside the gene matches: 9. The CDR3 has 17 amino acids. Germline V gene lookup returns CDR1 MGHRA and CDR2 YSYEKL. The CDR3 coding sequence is TGCGCCAGCAGCCGGTACGTCGGACAGGGGACTGGAAACACCATATATTTT. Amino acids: CASSRYVGQGTGNTIYF.

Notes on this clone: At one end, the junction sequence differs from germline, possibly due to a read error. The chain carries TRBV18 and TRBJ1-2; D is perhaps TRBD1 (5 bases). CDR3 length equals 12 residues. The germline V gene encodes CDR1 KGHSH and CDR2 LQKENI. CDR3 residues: CASSPPTGPGAF. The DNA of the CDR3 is TGTGCCAGCTCACCACCGACGGGTCCGGGGGCCTTC.

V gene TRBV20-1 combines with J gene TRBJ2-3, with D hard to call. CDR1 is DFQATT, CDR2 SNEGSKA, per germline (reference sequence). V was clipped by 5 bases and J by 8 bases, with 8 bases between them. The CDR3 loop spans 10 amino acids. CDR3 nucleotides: TGCAGTGCTCGAACGGGTACGCAGTATTTT. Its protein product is CSARTGTQYF.

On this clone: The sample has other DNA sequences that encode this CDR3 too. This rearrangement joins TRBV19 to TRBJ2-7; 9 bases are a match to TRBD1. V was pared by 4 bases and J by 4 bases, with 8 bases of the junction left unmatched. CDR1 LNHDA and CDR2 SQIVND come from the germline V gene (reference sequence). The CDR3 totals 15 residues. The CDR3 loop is CASSRAGQGRYEQYF. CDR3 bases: TGTGCCAGTAGTAGAGCGGGACAGGGCAGGTACGAGCAGTACTTC.

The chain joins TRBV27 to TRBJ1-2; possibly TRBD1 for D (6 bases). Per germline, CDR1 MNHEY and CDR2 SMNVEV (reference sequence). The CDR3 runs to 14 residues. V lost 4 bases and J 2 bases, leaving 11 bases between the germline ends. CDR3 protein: CASSSMDRNYGYTF. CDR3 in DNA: TGTGCCAGCAGTTCTATGGACAGAAACTATGGCTACACCTTC.

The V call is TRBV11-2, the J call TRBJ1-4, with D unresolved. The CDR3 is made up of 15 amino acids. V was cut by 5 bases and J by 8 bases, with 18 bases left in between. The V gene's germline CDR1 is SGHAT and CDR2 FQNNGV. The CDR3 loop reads CASSPDGSHREKLFF. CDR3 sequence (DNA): TGTGCCAGCAGCCCAGACGGGTCTCACAGAGAAAAACTGTTTTTT. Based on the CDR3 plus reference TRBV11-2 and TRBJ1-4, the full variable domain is EAGVAQSPRYKIIEKRQSVAFWCNPISGHATLYWYQQILGQGPKLLIQFQNNGVVDDSQLPKDRFSAERLKGVDSTLKIQPAKLEDSAVYLCASSPDGSHREKLFFGSGTQLSVL.

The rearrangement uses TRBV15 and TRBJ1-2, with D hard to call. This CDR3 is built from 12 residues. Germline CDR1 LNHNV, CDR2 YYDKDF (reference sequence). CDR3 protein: CVPEKYIYGYTF. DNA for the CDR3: TGTGTCCCCGAAAAATACATCTATGGCTACACCTTC.

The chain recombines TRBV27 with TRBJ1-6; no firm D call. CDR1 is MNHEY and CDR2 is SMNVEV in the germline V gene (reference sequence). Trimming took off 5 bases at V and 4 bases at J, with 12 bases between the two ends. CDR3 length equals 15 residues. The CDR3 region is CASSLRTPYNSPLHF. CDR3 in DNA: TGTGCCAGCAGTCTCCGGACCCCTTATAATTCACCCCTCCACTTT.

CDR3 sequence reads: CASSRVTGADTQYF. The CDR3, as DNA: TGCGCCAGCAGCCGAGTCACCGGCGCAGATACGCAGTATTTT. The rearrangement links TRBV4-3 to TRBJ2-3; D is unresolved. Trimming left V 4 bases short and J 4 bases short, with 12 bases between. This CDR3 comprises 14 residues. Germline V gene sequence: CDR1 LGHNA, CDR2 YSLEER.

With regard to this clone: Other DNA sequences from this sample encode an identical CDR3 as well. Here the CDR3 DNA reads TGCAGCGTACGACGGGAGGGCCTCTACAATGAGCAGTTCTTC. Its protein product is CSVRREGLYNEQFF. The V call is TRBV29-1, the J call TRBJ2-1; 8 nucleotides align to TRBD2. The germline CDR1 and CDR2 sequences are SQVTM and ANQGSEA. There are 14 residues in the CDR3. J lost 3 bases, V lost 6 bases, and 7 bases had no gene match.

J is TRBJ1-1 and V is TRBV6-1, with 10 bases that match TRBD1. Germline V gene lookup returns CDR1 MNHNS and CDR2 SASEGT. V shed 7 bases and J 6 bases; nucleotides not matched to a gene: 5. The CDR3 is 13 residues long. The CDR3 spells CASKRTGGAEAFF. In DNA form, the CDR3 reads TGTGCCAGCAAACGGACAGGGGGTGCTGAAGCTTTCTTT.

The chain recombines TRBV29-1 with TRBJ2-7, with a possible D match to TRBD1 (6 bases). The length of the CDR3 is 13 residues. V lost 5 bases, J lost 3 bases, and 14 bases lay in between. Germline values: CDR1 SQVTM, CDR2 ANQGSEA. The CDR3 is CSVYRANGYEQYF. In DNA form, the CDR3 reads TGCAGCGTTTACAGGGCGAATGGCTACGAGCAGTACTTC.

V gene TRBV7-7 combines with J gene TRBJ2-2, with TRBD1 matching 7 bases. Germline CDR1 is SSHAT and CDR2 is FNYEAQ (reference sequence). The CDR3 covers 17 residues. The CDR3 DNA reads TGTGTTAGCAGCCCCCCTAACAGGGGATACTCCACCGGGGAGCTGTTTTTT. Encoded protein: CVSSPPNRGYSTGELFF.

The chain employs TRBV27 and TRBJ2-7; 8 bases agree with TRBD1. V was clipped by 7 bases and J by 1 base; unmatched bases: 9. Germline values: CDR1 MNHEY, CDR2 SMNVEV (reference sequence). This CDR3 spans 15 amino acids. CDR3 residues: CASKILTGGSYEQYF. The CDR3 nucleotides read TGTGCCAGCAAAATTCTCACAGGGGGATCCTACGAGCAGTACTTC.

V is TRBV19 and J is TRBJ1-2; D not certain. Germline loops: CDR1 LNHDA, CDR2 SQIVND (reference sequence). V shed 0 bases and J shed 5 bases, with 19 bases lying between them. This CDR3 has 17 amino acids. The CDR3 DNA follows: TGTGCCAGTAGTATAGATCGAGATAGGGTCCGTCTTTATGGCTACACCTTC. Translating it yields CASSIDRDRVRLYGYTF.

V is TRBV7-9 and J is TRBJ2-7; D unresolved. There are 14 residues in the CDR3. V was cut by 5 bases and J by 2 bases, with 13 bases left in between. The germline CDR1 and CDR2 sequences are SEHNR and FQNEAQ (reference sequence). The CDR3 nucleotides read TGTGCCAGCAGCCCCGGGTCAGCTCCCTACGAGCAGTACTTC. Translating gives CASSPGSAPYEQYF.

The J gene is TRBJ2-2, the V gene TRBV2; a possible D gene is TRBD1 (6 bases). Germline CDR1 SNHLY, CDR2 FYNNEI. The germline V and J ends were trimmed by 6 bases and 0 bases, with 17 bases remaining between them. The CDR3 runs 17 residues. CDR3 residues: CASRKDSGGANTGELFF. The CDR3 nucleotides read TGTGCCAGCAGGAAGGATAGTGGGGGCGCGAACACCGGGGAGCTGTTTTTT.

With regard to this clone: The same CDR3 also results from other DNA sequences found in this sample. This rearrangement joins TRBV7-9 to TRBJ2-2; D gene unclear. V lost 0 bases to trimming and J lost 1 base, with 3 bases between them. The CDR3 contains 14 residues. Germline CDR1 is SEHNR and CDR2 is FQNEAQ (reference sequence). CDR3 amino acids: CASSLAGNTGELFF. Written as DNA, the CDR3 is TGTGCCAGCAGCTTAGCCGGGAACACCGGGGAGCTGTTTTTT. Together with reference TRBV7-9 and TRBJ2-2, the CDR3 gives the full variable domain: DTGVSQNPRHKITKRGQNVTFRCDPISEHNRLYWYRQTLGQGPEFLTYFQNEAQLEKSRLLSDRFSAERPKGSFSTLEIQRTEQGDSAMYLCASSLAGNTGELFFGEGSRLTVL.

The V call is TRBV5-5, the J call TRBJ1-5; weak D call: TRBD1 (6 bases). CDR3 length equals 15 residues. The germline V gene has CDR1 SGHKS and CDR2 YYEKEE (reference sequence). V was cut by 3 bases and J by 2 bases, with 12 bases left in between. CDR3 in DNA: TGTGCCAGCAGCTCGGAGGACAGACGCAATCAGCCCCAGCATTTT. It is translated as CASSSEDRRNQPQHF. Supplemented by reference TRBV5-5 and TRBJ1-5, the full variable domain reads DAGVTQSPTHLIKTRGQQVTLRCSPISGHKSVSWYQQVLGQGPQFIFQYYEKEERGRGNFPDRFSARQFPNYSSELNVNALLLGDSALYLCASSSEDRRNQPQHFGDGTRLSIL.

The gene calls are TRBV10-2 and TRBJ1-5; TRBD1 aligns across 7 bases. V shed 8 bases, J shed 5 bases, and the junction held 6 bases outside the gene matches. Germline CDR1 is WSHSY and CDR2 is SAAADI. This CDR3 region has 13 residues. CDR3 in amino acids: CASGQVSDQPQHF. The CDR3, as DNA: TGCGCCAGCGGACAGGTCTCGGATCAGCCCCAGCATTTT.